This record covers a single TCR beta chain. What it binds is unknown. Clones were sequenced by immunoSEQ multiplex PCR, and TCRdb holds only the in-frame ones, with some missing. Among approximately 350,000 clones listed, roughly 84% were seen once. This sample is drawn from a study of Ad26.COV2.S vaccination and SARS-CoV-2 variants. The overall study: Ad26.COV2.S was injected intramuscularly once or twice, 56 days apart. Study results and limitations: Analytic work on TCR breadth and depth might have understated the full extent of total T cell responses.

The treatment here: roughly 19 received Ad26.COV2.S at low or high dose, single or two shots; 5 received placebo; per-sample allocation not given. Material that was analyzed had been drawn on day 63 after the first vaccine or placebo injection. Based in Boston, the donor was an adult of 18-55 years. An Ad26 vector expressing Wuhan-strain SARS-CoV-2 spike constituted the vaccine. CDR3 length equals 15 residues. The germline V and J ends were trimmed by 5 bases and 5 bases, with 18 bases remaining between them. Germline CDR1 SGHTA, CDR2 FQGTGA. The receptor's source is a person aged 18-65 years who received the Ad26.COV2.S COVID-19 vaccine or a placebo. The chain carries TRBV7-3 and TRBJ1-2; maybe TRBD1 (6 bases). Sample: peripheral blood, taken in a trial of Ad26.COV2.S vaccine versus placebo. The CDR3 DNA reads TGTGCCAGCAGCCCGGGATTAGGGACACTATATGGCTACACCTTC. Encoded protein: CASSPGLGTLYGYTF.